This TCR beta chain was recovered during a study of blood T cell repertoires in COVID-19. Whole-study context: In each case, the material was cDNA or gDNA derived from T cells, B-cell-depleted T cells, or PBMCs.

Germline assignment: CDR1 SGHTA and CDR2 FQGNSA. CDR3 size: 14 residues. V was pared by 5 bases and J by 6 bases, with 13 bases between. Generated by immunoSEQ multiplex PCR, the TCRdb table keeps only in-frame clones and is missing some. The repertoire holds around 94,000 clones, with approximately 84% as singletons. Sequenced material: peripheral blood. The chain joins TRBV7-2 to TRBJ2-2, with a possible D match to TRBD2 (6 bases). The sequence was obtained from a man in his forties with active or convalescent COVID-19. DNA of the CDR3: TGTGCCAGCAGCACTCACGGGAGATCCGGGGAGCTGTTTTTT. This translates into CASSTHGRSGELFF.